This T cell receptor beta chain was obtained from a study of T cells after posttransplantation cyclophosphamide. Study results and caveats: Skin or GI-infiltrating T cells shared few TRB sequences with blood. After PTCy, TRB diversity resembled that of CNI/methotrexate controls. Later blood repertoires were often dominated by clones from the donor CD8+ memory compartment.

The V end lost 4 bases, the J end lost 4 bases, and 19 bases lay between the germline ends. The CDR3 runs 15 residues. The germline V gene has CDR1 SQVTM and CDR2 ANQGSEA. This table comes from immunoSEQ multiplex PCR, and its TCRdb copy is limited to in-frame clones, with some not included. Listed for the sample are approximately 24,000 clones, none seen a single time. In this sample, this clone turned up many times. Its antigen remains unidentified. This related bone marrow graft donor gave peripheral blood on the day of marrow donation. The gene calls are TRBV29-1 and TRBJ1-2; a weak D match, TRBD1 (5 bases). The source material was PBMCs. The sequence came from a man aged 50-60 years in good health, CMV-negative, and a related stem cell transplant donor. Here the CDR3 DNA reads TGCAGCGTTGCCAAACGGACATCCTCCGGCTATGGCTACACCTTC. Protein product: CSVAKRTSSGYGYTF.